The text below deals with one T cell receptor beta chain. The antigen remains undetermined. Combining a sample-barcoded 5' primer with a J-beta primer mix, a second PCR ran for roughly 7 to 12 cycles. Each CDR3 protein is one row after TCRdb ran MiXCR on the 5' RACE reads. The table includes about 970,000 distinct CDR3 sequences, roughly 51% detected once. The data are from a study of blood T cells in healthy people across ages. Study-level points and caveats: No conclusive comparison of naive versus antigen-experienced cells was possible with unsorted PBMCs. More naive CD4+ cells and higher diversity were found in long-lived than in aged donors. Older age went with lower TCR beta diversity per million T cells, in a roughly linear way.

The sequencing input was blood. The sequence was obtained from a woman in her sixties in good health.

This chain's CDR3 is CSVAQPGRLNTEAFF. Here the CDR3 DNA reads TGCAGCGTTGCCCAACCGGGACGGCTGAACACTGAAGCTTTCTTT. The V call is TRBV29-1, the J call TRBJ1-1, with D perhaps TRBD1 (5 bases). Between the trimmed V and J ends, which lost 4 bases and 0 bases, there was a span of 15 bases. The CDR3 totals 15 residues. Germline V CDR1 and CDR2: SQVTM, ANQGSEA.